The 4 T cell receptor beta chains below all came from one sample that was sequenced in a study of Graves' ophthalmopathy and Graves' hyperthyroidism (dated by TCRdb to 2017 to 2018). Sequenced using an Illumina HiSeq 2000. For repertoire sequencing, TCR beta CDR3 regions were amplified from RNA transcripts. The first round of RT-PCR was done with HTBI primers and the Qiagen OneStep RT-PCR kit, and was followed by a second round of multiplex PCR, then size selection and purification. TCRdb redid the processing of the public reads, applying fastp at Q25 and MiXCR, and retained in-frame beta chains. Each CDR3 protein gets just one entry, which takes the most common genes and DNA from the rows behind it. This sample has some 47,000 distinct CDR3 sequences in its table, and about 50% of those were observed once. Approximately 23% of the sample rests with the top ten. Specimen: peripheral blood. All receptors derive from an adult man with Graves' ophthalmopathy.

For this clonotype: Sequence at one end of the junction differs from germline and may be a read error. The chain joins TRBV9 to TRBJ2-3; D is perhaps TRBD1 (6 bases). Germline V CDR1 and CDR2: SGDLS, YYNGEE. The CDR3 is made up of 15 amino acids. In DNA, the CDR3 is TGTGCCAACAGCACCCAGGGGTATAGCACAAATACGCAGTATTTT. Translated: CANSTQGYSTNTQYF. The complete variable domain, with remaining parts taken from reference TRBV9 and TRBJ2-3, reads DSGVTQTPKHLITATGQRVTLRCSPRSGDLSVYWYQQSLDQGLQFLIQYYNGEERAKGNILERFSAQQFPDLHSELNLSSLELGDSALYFCANSTQGYSTNTQYFGPGTRLTVL.

The rearrangement joins TRBV7-8 to TRBJ2-7; TRBD1 matches at 8 bases. The CDR3 consists of 14 residues. Germline CDR1 SGHVS, CDR2 FQNEAQ. The V segment lost 7 bases and the J segment 6 bases; nucleotides outside the gene matches: 11. The CDR3 coding sequence is TGTGCCAGCACCATTATGACAGGGGTAATCGAGCAGTACTTC. It encodes CASTIMTGVIEQYF.

This clonotype has at least ten counts. The chain joins TRBV11-3 to TRBJ2-3; TRBD2 aligns across 11 bases. In germline, CDR1 is SGHNT, CDR2 YENEEA. The CDR3 runs 17 residues. Trimming at V came to 5 bases and at J to 1 base, leaving 8 bases not matched to a gene. The CDR3 here is CASSRSSGRRRTDTQYF. The CDR3 coding sequence is TGTGCCAGCAGCCGTTCTAGCGGGAGGAGGCGCACAGATACGCAGTATTTT.

Worth noting for this clonotype: Compared with germline, one end of the junction differs, possibly owing to a read error. The chain joins TRBV25-1 to TRBJ2-1; 11 bases are shared with TRBD2. This CDR3 spans 17 amino acids. The germline V gene has CDR1 MGHDK and CDR2 SYGVNS. CDR3 DNA sequence: TGTGCCAGCAGTGAATCTTGGGGACTAGCGGTAAACAATGAGCTGTTCTTC. This sequence encodes CASSESWGLAVNNELFF.